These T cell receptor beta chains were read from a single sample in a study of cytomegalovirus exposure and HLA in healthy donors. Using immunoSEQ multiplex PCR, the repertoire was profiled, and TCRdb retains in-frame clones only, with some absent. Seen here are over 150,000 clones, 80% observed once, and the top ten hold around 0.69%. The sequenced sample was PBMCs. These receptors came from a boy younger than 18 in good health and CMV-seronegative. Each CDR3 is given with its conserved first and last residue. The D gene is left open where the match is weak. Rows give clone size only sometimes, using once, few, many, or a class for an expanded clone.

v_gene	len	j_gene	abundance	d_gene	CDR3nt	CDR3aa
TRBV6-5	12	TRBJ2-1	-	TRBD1	TGTGCCAGCAGTTTATCCGGGACAGCTCTACTCTTC	CASSLSGTALLF
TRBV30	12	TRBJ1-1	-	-	TGTGCCCAAAATGAGGGGAACACTGAAGCTTTCTTT	CAQNEGNTEAFF
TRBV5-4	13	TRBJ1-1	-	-	TGTGCCAGCAGCTTCGGACGGGGAGTGGAAGCTTTCTTT	CASSFGRGVEAFF
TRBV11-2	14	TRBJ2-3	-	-	TGTGCCAGCAGCACCCGCCCAATAGAGGTCCAACAGTATTTT	CASSTRPIEVQQYF
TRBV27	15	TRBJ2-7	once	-	TGTGCCAGCAGAGGTCTAGCCGCTAGATCCTACGAGCAGTACTTC	CASRGLAARSYEQYF
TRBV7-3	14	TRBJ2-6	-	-	TGTGCCAGCAGCTTAACTAGTGGGGCCAACGTCCTGACTTTC	CASSLTSGANVLTF
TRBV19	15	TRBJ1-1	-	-	TGTGCCAGTAGTATTGCCGGGAATATGAACACTGAAGCTTTCTTT	CASSIAGNMNTEAFF
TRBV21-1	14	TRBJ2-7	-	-	TGTGCCAGCAGCAAATTTGACAGGGAAGGCGAGCAGTACTTC	CASSKFDREGEQYF
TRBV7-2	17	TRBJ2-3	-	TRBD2	TGTGCCAGCAGCTTAATGTTCGTGGGGGGGGGCACAGATACGCAGTATTTT	CASSLMFVGGGTDTQYF
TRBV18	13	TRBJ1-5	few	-	TGTGCCAGCTCACCCGCGGACGGGAAGCCCCAGCATTTT	CASSPADGKPQHF
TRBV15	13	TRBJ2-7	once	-	TGTGCCACCAGCGGAACAGGGATCTACGAGCAGTACTTC	CATSGTGIYEQYF
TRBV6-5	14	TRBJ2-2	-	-	TGTGCCAGCAGTTTCAAGGGGCCCACCGGGGAGCTGTTTTTT	CASSFKGPTGELFF
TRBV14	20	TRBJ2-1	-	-	TGTGCCAGCAGCCAAGATTCGGTCACCACGATCAAAAGCTCCTACAATGAGCAGTTCTTC	CASSQDSVTTIKSSYNEQFF
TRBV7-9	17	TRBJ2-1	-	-	TGTGCCAGCAGCTTAAAAGGGCGGGCAGGTTTCTACAATGAGCAGTTCTTC	CASSLKGRAGFYNEQFF
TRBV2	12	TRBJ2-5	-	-	TGTGCCAGCAGCGGACTCCCAGAGACCCAGTACTTC	CASSGLPETQYF
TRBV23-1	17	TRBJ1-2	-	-	TGCGCCAGCAGGAGGGGGGGGCAGGGCCTATCTCCGCGTGGCTACACCTTC	CASRRGGQGLSPRGYTF
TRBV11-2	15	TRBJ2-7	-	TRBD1	TGTGCCAGCAGCGAAGTGACAGGGCCTGCCTACGAGCAGTACTTC	CASSEVTGPAYEQYF
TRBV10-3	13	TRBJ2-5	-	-	TGTGCCATCAGTGAGCTACAGGAAGAGACCCAGTACTTC	CAISELQEETQYF
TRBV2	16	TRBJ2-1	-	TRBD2	TGTGCCAGCAGTGAATATGCGCGGGGGGGCAGGAATGAGCAGTTCTTC	CASSEYARGGRNEQFF
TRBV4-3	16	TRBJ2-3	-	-	TGCGCCAGCAGCCAAGAAGTCGGGCAGGGTACAGATACGCAGTATTTT	CASSQEVGQGTDTQYF
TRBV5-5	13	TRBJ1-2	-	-	TGTGCCAGCAGCTGGACCCACGAGGGTGGCTACACCTTC	CASSWTHEGGYTF
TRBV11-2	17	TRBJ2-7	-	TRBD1	TGTGCCAGCACTCCTGAGATCCGGGACAGGGCCTCCTACGAGCAGTACTTC	CASTPEIRDRASYEQYF
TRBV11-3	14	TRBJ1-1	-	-	TGTGCCAGCAGCTTGAGTCAGGGTAGGACTGAAGCTTTCTTT	CASSLSQGRTEAFF
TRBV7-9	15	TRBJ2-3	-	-	TGTGCCAGCAGCTTATCTAGCGCCAGCACAGATACGCAGTATTTT	CASSLSSASTDTQYF
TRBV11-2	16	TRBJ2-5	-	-	TGTGCCAGCAGCCGACTCGGGGGTGGCCAGGGAGAGACCCAGTACTTC	CASSRLGGGQGETQYF
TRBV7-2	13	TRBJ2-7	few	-	TGTGCCAGCAGCTTAGGGGGCATGTACGAGCAGTACTTC	CASSLGGMYEQYF
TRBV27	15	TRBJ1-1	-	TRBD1	TGTGCCAGCAGTTTCCAGGGGGCTCGGGGCACTGAAGCTTTCTTT	CASSFQGARGTEAFF
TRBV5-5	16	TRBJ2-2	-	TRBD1	TGTGCCAGCAGCCCGGGTGGGACAGGGACCACCGGGGAGCTGTTTTTT	CASSPGGTGTTGELFF
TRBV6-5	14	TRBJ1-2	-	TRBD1	TGTGCCACCTCGACAAGCCCGGCAGGGGGGGGCTACACCTTC	CATSTSPAGGGYTF
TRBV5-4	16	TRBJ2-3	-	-	TGTGCCAGCAGCACGGGACTGGGTAGCGTAGCAGATACGCAGTATTTT	CASSTGLGSVADTQYF
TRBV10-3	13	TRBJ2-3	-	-	TGTGCCATCGCCTACTTCGACACAGATACGCAGTATTTT	CAIAYFDTDTQYF
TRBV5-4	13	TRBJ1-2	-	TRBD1	TGTGCCAGCAGCCCGACAGGGGAGGATGGCTACACCTTC	CASSPTGEDGYTF
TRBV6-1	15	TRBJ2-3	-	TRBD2	TGTGCCAGCATGTTGGTAGCGGGAGACGCAGATACGCAGTATTTT	CASMLVAGDADTQYF
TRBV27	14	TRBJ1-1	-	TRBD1	TGTGCCAGCAGTTTAGCAGGGGGCGCGACTGAAGCTTTCTTT	CASSLAGGATEAFF
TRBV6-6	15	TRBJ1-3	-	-	TGTGCCAGCAGTTCGACGGGGTTCTCTGGAAACACCATATATTTT	CASSSTGFSGNTIYF